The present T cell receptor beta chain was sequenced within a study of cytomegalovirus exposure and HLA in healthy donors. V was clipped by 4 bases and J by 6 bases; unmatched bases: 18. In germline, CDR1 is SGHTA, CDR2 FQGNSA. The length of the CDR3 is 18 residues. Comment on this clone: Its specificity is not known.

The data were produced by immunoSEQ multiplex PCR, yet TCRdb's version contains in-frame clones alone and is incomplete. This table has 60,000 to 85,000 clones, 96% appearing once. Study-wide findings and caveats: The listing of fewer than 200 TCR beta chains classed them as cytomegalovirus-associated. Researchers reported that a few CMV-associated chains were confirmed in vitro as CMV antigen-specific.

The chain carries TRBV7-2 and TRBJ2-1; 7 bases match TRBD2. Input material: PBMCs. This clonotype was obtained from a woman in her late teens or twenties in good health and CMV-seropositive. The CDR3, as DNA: TGTGCCAGCAGCTCGCTCTTTGGACTAGTCGGGAGATCCAATGAGCAGTTCTTC. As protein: CASSSLFGLVGRSNEQFF.